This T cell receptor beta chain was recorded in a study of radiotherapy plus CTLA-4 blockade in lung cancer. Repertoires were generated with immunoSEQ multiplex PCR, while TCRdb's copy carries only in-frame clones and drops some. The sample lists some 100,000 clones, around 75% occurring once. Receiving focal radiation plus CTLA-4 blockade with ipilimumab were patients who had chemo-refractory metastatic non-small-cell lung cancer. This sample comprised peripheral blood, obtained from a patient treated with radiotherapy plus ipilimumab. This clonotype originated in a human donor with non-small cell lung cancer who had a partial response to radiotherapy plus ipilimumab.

CDR3 DNA: TGTGCCAGCACCTCCGTTCGCGGCACAGATACGCAGTATTTT. It codes for CASTSVRGTDTQYF. This chain joins TRBV5-6 and TRBJ2-3; D unclear. This CDR3 region has 14 residues. Germline loops: CDR1 SGHDT, CDR2 YYEEEE. V was pared by 6 bases and J by 1 base, with 12 bases between.